What follows is one T cell receptor (beta chain) and its context. Which antigen it targets is not known. Nothing much larger sits one base from this clone, and base qualities are not available. Whole blood was collected in K2EDTA tubes by collaborating institutions according to the institutions' own protocols. For TCRbeta analysis, collaborator samples were shipped as frozen whole blood, as isolated PBMCs, or as DNA extracted from either sample type. The immunoSEQ Assay, a bias-controlled multiplex PCR, was used to amplify TCRbeta CDR3 regions from genomic DNA. Regarding the original processing steps: The number of nucleated cells in each sample was estimated from the amplification of reference gene primers within the assay. To quantify the absolute abundance of each unique TCRbeta CDR3 rearrangement, sequence reads were collapsed and filtered. For each sample, productive Simpson clonality was calculated by taking the square root of Simpson's diversity index across productive rearrangements. TCRdb holds this immuneACCESS table with in-frame rearrangements only. Some clones are missing; in checked studies, unresolved V genes explain under half, and the rest has no known cause. Clone size and V and J calls were adopted from that table, with D and trimming inferred from the DNA. Within this sample are some 90,000 clones, with around 89% of them counted one time only. Over 7% of the sample is in the top ten clones.

These data belong to a study of blood T cell repertoires in COVID-19 (dated by TCRdb to 2020 to 2022). As for the study more broadly: The collaborator samples originated in the United States, Italy and Spain and spanned the acute and convalescent phases of COVID-19. The samples were drawn from the first 160 participants of the ongoing ImmuneRACE study and from some 1,300 subjects provided by 6 global collaborators. The material from the prospective study consisted of cDNA or gDNA derived from T cells, B-cell-depleted T cells, or PBMCs. Where HLA class I and class II types were available, the types were taken from metadata supplied by the sample provider, not from assay-based typing. The repertoires were made available in a free public database intended to serve as a resource for research on the immune response to SARS-CoV-2. Deeply sampled blood TCRbeta repertoires from subjects exposed to, actively infected with, or recovered from COVID-19 were included in the dataset. Sample metadata almost always included a de-identified subject ID, COVID-19 status, age in years and sex.

Trimming takes 5 bases from V and 0 bases from J, and the germline ends sit 18 bases apart. CDR1 SGHAT and CDR2 FQNNGV are derived from the germline V gene. The CDR3 runs 17 residues from the cysteine to the phenylalanine. The read is trimmed to its CDR3 DNA, 51 bases read in frame from base 1. What the study reported, not specific to this receptor: How much clinical and demographic metadata was included differed by source and by participant, and the metadata was provided uncurated.

Sequencing was performed on peripheral blood. The chain is encoded by TRBV11-2 joined to TRBJ2-3, with a tentative D gene TRBD1 over 6 matching bases. The sequence came from a man aged 50-60 years with acute or convalescent COVID-19. The CDR3 region: CASSPSRQAPSTDTQYF. In nucleotides, the sequence is TGTGCCAGCAGCCCCTCCCGACAGGCCCCTAGCACAGATACGCAGTATTTT.